This is a list of T cell receptor beta chains from one sample in a study of T cells in tumors after PD-1 blockade. Some clones are missing from TCRdb's copy, which holds only in-frame ones; the method was immunoSEQ multiplex PCR. This table holds 13,000 to 15,000 clones, around four fifths found once. Sequenced material: PBMCs, taken after anti-PD-1 treatment. Receptor source: a human donor with basal cell carcinoma. The CDR3 runs from the conserved cysteine through the conserved F or W. The D gene is left open where the match is weak. Clone size is stated in some rows and not others, as once, few, many or a class when expanded.

>TRBV28|TRBJ1-5|NA|NA
CASKRSGTRNQPQHF
TGTGCCAGCAAGCGGTCCGGGACACGAAATCAGCCCCAGCATTTT
>TRBV5-1|TRBJ2-3|NA|few
CASSLVSGTDTQYF
TGCGCCAGCAGCTTGGTTTCGGGCACAGATACGCAGTATTTT
>TRBV3-1/TRBV3-2|TRBJ2-7|NA|NA
CASSHKSVWILHF
TGTGCCAGCAGCCACAAATCGGTATGGATCCTCCACTTC
>TRBV18|TRBJ2-5|NA|NA
CASSPPTLRETQYF
TGTGCCAGCTCACCACCAACCCTCCGGGAGACCCAGTACTTC
>TRBV28|TRBJ1-5|NA|NA
CASSLFPRATKNQPQHF
TGTGCCAGCAGTTTATTTCCCAGGGCTACCAAAAATCAGCCCCAGCATTTT
>TRBV9|TRBJ2-7|TRBD1|NA
CASSTPGTGSYEQYF
TGTGCCAGCAGCACCCCCGGGACAGGGTCCTACGAGCAGTACTTC
>TRBV6-1|TRBJ1-5|TRBD1|NA
CASRVRTGRDQPQHF
TGTGCCAGCAGGGTAAGGACAGGGAGAGATCAGCCCCAGCATTTT
>TRBV7-8|TRBJ1-2|NA|NA
CASSPPTAGGYTF
TGTGCCAGCAGCCCCCCTACCGCGGGGGGCTACACCTTC
>TRBV3-1/TRBV3-2|TRBJ2-3|TRBD2|NA
CASSRGGPSVDTQYF
TGTGCCAGCAGCCGGGGGGGACCCTCGGTAGATACGCAGTATTTT
>TRBV18|TRBJ1-5|NA|NA
CASSLYRDEPQHF
TGTGCCAGCTCACTGTACCGGGACGAGCCCCAGCATTTT
>TRBV18|TRBJ2-3|NA|NA
CASSPPGADTQYF
TGTGCCAGCTCACCACCGGGCGCAGATACGCAGTATTTT
>TRBV29-1|TRBJ2-3|TRBD2|NA
CSVSTSGNTDTQYF
TGCAGCGTTTCGACTAGCGGGAATACAGATACGCAGTATTTT
>TRBV5-1|TRBJ2-5|TRBD1|NA
CASRTGVGETQYF
TGCGCCAGCAGAACAGGGGTGGGGGAGACCCAGTACTTC
>TRBV13|TRBJ2-3|NA|NA
CAIRGQGADTQYF
TGTGCCATCCGGGGCCAAGGCGCAGATACGCAGTATTTT
>TRBV9|TRBJ2-3|NA|NA
CASSVDETGWADTQYF
TGTGCCAGCAGCGTAGACGAGACAGGTTGGGCAGATACGCAGTATTTT
>TRBV4-1|TRBJ1-6|NA|NA
CASSQDSWAAPLHF
TGCGCCAGCAGCCAAGACAGCTGGGCCGCACCCCTCCACTTT
>TRBV28|TRBJ1-3|TRBD1|NA
CASSRDRGSSGNTIYF
TGTGCCAGCAGTAGAGACAGGGGTAGCTCTGGAAACACCATATATTTT
>TRBV20-1|TRBJ1-4|NA|few
CSASQPQGKLFF
TGCAGTGCTAGTCAACCTCAGGGAAAACTGTTTTTT
>TRBV29-1|TRBJ1-2|NA|NA
CSVLVPGKDYGYTF
TGCAGCGTTCTAGTGCCAGGGAAGGACTATGGCTACACCTTC
>TRBV3-1/TRBV3-2|TRBJ2-2|TRBD1|NA
CASRPGTGDTGELFF
TGTGCCAGCAGGCCCGGGACAGGGGACACCGGGGAGCTGTTTTTT
>TRBV15|TRBJ2-7|NA|medium-sized
CATSRDTITVVNEQYF
TGTGCCACCAGCAGAGATACAATAACAGTAGTCAACGAGCAGTACTTC
>TRBV19|TRBJ1-6|NA|few
CASSERAAMGNSPLHF
TGTGCCAGTAGCGAAAGGGCCGCTATGGGAAATTCACCCCTCCACTTT
>TRBV7-8|TRBJ2-3|TRBD2|NA
CASSLGAGADTQYF
TGTGCCAGCAGCTTAGGGGCGGGAGCAGATACGCAGTATTTT
>TRBV4-1|TRBJ1-2|NA|NA
CASSQDPSGFVDGYTF
TGCGCCAGCAGCCAAGACCCCTCGGGGTTTGTAGATGGCTACACCTTC
>TRBV28|TRBJ2-1|NA|NA
CASSLAGPSDNEQFF
TGTGCCAGCAGTTTAGCGGGACCGAGCGACAATGAGCAGTTCTTC
>TRBV2|TRBJ1-2|NA|NA
CASRAAANYGYTF
TGTGCCAGCAGGGCCGCAGCTAACTATGGCTACACCTTC
>TRBV28|TRBJ1-1|NA|NA
CASSSGRANTEAFF
TGTGCCAGCAGTTCGGGACGGGCGAACACTGAAGCTTTCTTT
>TRBV5-5|TRBJ2-1|TRBD2|NA
CASSPAAGGLGAIEQFF
TGTGCCAGCAGCCCCGCGGCGGGGGGGCTGGGGGCGATTGAGCAGTTCTTC
>TRBV6-5|TRBJ2-7|TRBD1|once
CASSHRDRGSYEQYF
TGTGCCAGCAGTCACCGGGACAGGGGCTCCTACGAGCAGTACTTC
>TRBV2|TRBJ1-6|NA|NA
CASSPQGLFNSPLHF
TGTGCCAGCTCACCACAGGGTTTGTTTAATTCACCCCTCCACTTT
>TRBV5-6|TRBJ1-3|NA|NA
CASSFGPGNTIYF
TGTGCCAGCAGCTTCGGACCCGGAAACACCATATATTTT
>TRBV29-1|TRBJ2-5|NA|NA
CSVEDPHEQETQYF
TGCAGCGTTGAAGATCCCCATGAACAAGAGACCCAGTACTTC
>TRBV7-3|TRBJ2-7|NA|few
CASSLMPGNYEQYF
TGTGCCAGCAGCTTAATGCCAGGGAACTACGAGCAGTACTTC
>TRBV28|TRBJ2-1|TRBD2|once
CASSLILAGVSNEQFF
TGTGCCAGCAGTTTAATCCTAGCGGGAGTATCGAATGAGCAGTTCTTC
>TRBV18|TRBJ2-2|NA|few
CASSPARSNTGELFF
TGTGCCAGCTCACCCGCCAGATCGAACACCGGGGAGCTGTTTTTT
>TRBV18|TRBJ1-3|NA|NA
CASSPTGAYSSGNTIYF
TGTGCCAGCTCCCCCACCGGGGCTTATTCCTCTGGAAACACCATATATTTT
>TRBV7-9|TRBJ1-1|TRBD1|NA
CASSPWDRRNTEAFF
TGTGCCAGCAGCCCGTGGGACAGGAGGAACACTGAAGCTTTCTTT
>TRBV4-2|TRBJ1-2|NA|NA
CASSQDITLYYGYTF
TGTGCCAGCAGCCAAGATATAACTTTATACTATGGCTACACCTTC
>TRBV4-1|TRBJ1-1|NA|NA
CASSPAPRGVGAFF
TGCGCCAGCAGCCCCGCCCCCAGGGGAGTTGGAGCTTTCTTT
>TRBV12-1|TRBJ2-5|NA|NA
CASGFRRSQETQYF
TGTGCCAGCGGGTTCAGGCGATCGCAAGAGACCCAGTACTTC
>TRBV18|TRBJ1-5|TRBD1|once
CASSRTGGLNQPQHF
TGTGCCAGCTCACGGACAGGGGGCCTCAATCAGCCCCAGCATTTT
>TRBV4-2|TRBJ1-2|NA|NA
CASSQVGTAPYGYTF
TGTGCCAGCAGCCAAGTAGGTACGGCCCCATATGGCTACACCTTC
>TRBV27|TRBJ1-4|NA|NA
CASSDINEKLFF
TGTGCCAGCAGTGACATCAATGAAAAACTGTTTTTT
>TRBV28|TRBJ1-3|NA|NA
CASSLAGTDLSGNTIYF
TGTGCCAGCAGCTTAGCCGGGACGGACCTTTCTGGAAACACCATATATTTT
>TRBV14|TRBJ1-5|NA|NA
CASSQEKLQPQHF
TGTGCCAGCAGCCAAGAAAAGCTTCAGCCCCAGCATTTT
>TRBV6-5|TRBJ1-2|TRBD1|NA
CASSSGTGLYGYTF
TGTGCCAGCAGTTCCGGGACAGGGCTCTATGGCTACACCTTC